Presented here are 26 T cell receptor beta chains from one specimen sequenced in a study of T-cell memory formation after mild COVID-19. TCRdb re-derived calls from the 5' RACE reads in MiXCR, one entry per CDR3 protein. The sample lists 250,000 to 300,000 distinct CDR3 sequences; roughly 17% were seen once. The sequencing input was PBMCs or a T cell subset sorted from them (not recorded which). The origin of the receptors is a man between 18 and 29 years old who had mild COVID-19 (a few samples of this study predate the infection). Cell type and time point are not known.

This clonotype was observed a handful of times. The chain has TRBV20-1 and TRBJ2-7; no reliable D call. CDR1 and CDR2 (germline): DFQATT, SNEGSKA (reference sequence). V gave up 0 bases and J gave up 5 bases, with 11 bases separating them. The CDR3 is made up of 13 amino acids. CDR3 amino acids: CSARDTLDDEQYV. CDR3 coding DNA: TGCAGTGCTAGAGATACCCTTGACGACGAGCAGTACGTC.

This clonotype occurred many times. The chain employs TRBV5-1 and TRBJ2-3; possible D gene TRBD1, 5 bases. V was pared by 4 bases and J by 0 bases, with 12 bases between. Germline lookup yields CDR1 SGHRS and CDR2 YFSETQ. The CDR3 length is 15 residues. CDR3 sequence reads: CASSQDTASTDTQYF. The DNA of the CDR3 is TGCGCCAGCAGCCAGGACACGGCTAGCACAGATACGCAGTATTTT.

This clonotype was seen a handful of times. This rearrangement joins TRBV7-3 to TRBJ1-2; D not certain. Germline-derived CDR1 and CDR2 are SGHTA and FQGTGA. The germline V and J ends were trimmed by 5 bases and 4 bases, with 11 bases remaining between them. The CDR3 contains 13 residues. CDR3 nucleotide sequence: TGTGCCAGCAGCCAGGCCGAGGGCTATGGCTACACCTTC. Protein product: CASSQAEGYGYTF.

The chain uses TRBV5-1 and TRBJ2-1; D possibly corresponds to TRBD1 (5 bases). V dropped 0 bases and J dropped 7 bases, with 14 bases sitting between them. Germline V gene sequence: CDR1 SGHRS, CDR2 YFSETQ. The CDR3 contains 15 residues. The CDR3 loop reads CASSLAQGSGNEQFF. Written as DNA, the CDR3 is TGCGCCAGCAGCTTGGCGCAGGGCTCAGGGAATGAGCAGTTCTTC.

V and J are TRBV5-6 and TRBJ2-5; D not certain. Germline CDR1 and CDR2: SGHDT and YYEEEE. The V and J ends lost 1 base and 4 bases respectively, with 14 bases between them. This CDR3 has 15 residues. The CDR3 DNA follows: TGTGCCAGCAGCTTGCGAACAGCAGGTGGAGAGACCCAGTACTTC. This encodes CASSLRTAGGETQYF. The full variable domain, with the rest looked up from reference TRBV5-6 and TRBJ2-5, is DAGVTQSPTHLIKTRGQQVTLRCSPKSGHDTVSWYQQALGQGPQFIFQYYEEEERQRGNFPDRFSGHQFPNYSSELNVNALLLGDSALYLCASSLRTAGGETQYFGPGTRLLVL.

The V call is TRBV6-2 or TRBV6-3, the J call TRBJ1-5; no definite D call. Germline V gene lookup returns CDR1 MNHEY and CDR2 SVGEGT. CDR3 length: 15 residues. Between the trimmed V and J ends, which lost 0 bases and 7 bases, there was a span of 13 bases. CDR3 residues: CASSYSSRGEQPQHF. The DNA of the CDR3 is TGTGCCAGCAGTTACTCGTCTCGTGGGGAGCAGCCCCAGCATTTT.

This clonotype came up a few times. The V and J genes are TRBV4-1 and TRBJ1-3; D gene uncertain. This CDR3 is 12 amino acids long. Trimming pared 4 bases from V and 3 bases from J, leaving 4 bases between. Germline CDR1 is MGHRA and CDR2 is YSYEKL. Here the CDR3 DNA reads TGCGCCAGCAGCCTGCTTGGAAACACCATATATTTT. It specifies CASSLLGNTIYF.

The V gene is TRBV6-6, the J gene TRBJ1-2; 7 positions match TRBD1. CDR1 and CDR2 from the germline V gene are MNHNY and SVGAGI (reference sequence). The V segment lost 5 bases and the J segment 0 bases; nucleotides outside the gene matches: 3. The length of the CDR3 is 14 residues. The CDR3 region is CASSGDRANYGYTF. The CDR3 DNA reads as TGTGCCAGCAGTGGCGACAGGGCTAACTATGGCTACACCTTC.

This clonotype was detected only a few times. One end of the junction varies from germline; a read error may be responsible. The gene calls are TRBV20-1 and TRBJ1-6; a possible D gene is TRBD1 (5 bases). Germline-derived CDR1 and CDR2 are DFQATT and SNEGSKA (reference sequence). There are 14 residues in the CDR3. In nucleotides, the CDR3 is TGCAGTGCCAGAGGGGTCGGCGGGGATTCACCCCTCCACTTT. Its translation is CSARGVGGDSPLHF.

V usage is TRBV12-3 or TRBV12-4 and J usage is TRBJ1-2, with D possibly TRBD1 on 5 matching bases. The CDR3 is made up of 15 amino acids. The V and J ends lost 3 bases and 0 bases respectively, with 11 bases between them. In DNA, the CDR3 is TGTGCCAGCAGTTTGTTAGCCAGGGCTAACTATGGCTACACCTTC. Amino acids: CASSLLARANYGYTF.

This chain's CDR3 is CASSRKTRGEQFF. The CDR3 DNA sequence: TGTGCCAGCAGCCGAAAGACCAGGGGGGAGCAGTTCTTC. The V call is TRBV5-6, the J call TRBJ2-1; 7 bases align to TRBD1. The junction had 8 bases not matched to a gene; V was cut back by 4 bases and J by 10 bases. The CDR3 totals 13 residues. Germline CDR1 SGHDT, CDR2 YYEEEE.

This chain links TRBV4-3 with TRBJ2-3; unclear D gene. Trimming cost V 0 bases and J 4 bases, with 8 bases left between them. Germline CDR1 LGHNA, CDR2 YSLEER. This CDR3 contains 14 residues. The CDR3 protein is CASSQDKRPDTQYF. The CDR3 DNA reads as TGCGCCAGCAGCCAAGATAAGAGGCCAGATACGCAGTATTTT.

This chain links TRBV29-1 with TRBJ2-7; D tentatively fits TRBD1 or TRBD2 (5 bases each). The CDR3 is 11 residues long. V was shortened by 7 bases and J by 7 bases, with 14 bases between the two germline ends. Germline V gene lookup returns CDR1 SQVTM and CDR2 ANQGSEA. The CDR3 nucleotides are TGCAGCGCTGACGGGACGGGGGAGCAGTACTTC. Translation: CSADGTGEQYF.

This clonotype was picked up one time. The chain is built from TRBV7-2 and TRBJ2-1; 8 bases are a match to TRBD2. The V gene end was trimmed by 5 bases and the J gene end by 7 bases; junction bases not matched to a gene: 16. The germline gives CDR1 SGHTA, CDR2 FQGNSA. This CDR3 is built from 17 residues. CDR3 DNA sequence: TGTGCCAGCAGCCCAATATCACTAGCGGCCGAAGGGAATGAGCAGTTCTTC. This gives the protein CASSPISLAAEGNEQFF.

J is TRBJ2-6 and V is TRBV21-1; the table's D call of TRBD1 was not tested on the DNA. TRBV21-1 is a pseudogene locus. The CDR3 loop spans 18 amino acids. The CDR3 sequence is CASRKSMGRLSGANVLTF. For the CDR3, the DNA is TGTGCCAGCAGGAAATCTATGGGACGCCTCTCTGGGGCCAACGTCCTGACTTTC.

V usage is TRBV5-1 and J usage is TRBJ1-2; D gene ambiguous. This CDR3 is 11 amino acids long. V lost 3 bases and J lost 7, with 7 bases in between. CDR1 and CDR2 from the germline V gene are SGHRS and YFSETQ. CDR3 region: CASSYNSGYTF. DNA for the CDR3: TGCGCCAGCAGCTATAATTCTGGCTACACCTTC. Looking up the rest from reference TRBV5-1 and TRBJ1-2 gives the full variable domain: KAGVTQTPRYLIKTRGQQVTLSCSPISGHRSVSWYQQTPGQGLQFLFEYFSETQRNKGNFPGRFSGRQFSNSRSEMNVSTLELGDSALYLCASSYNSGYTFGSGTRLTVV.

V usage is TRBV7-6 and J usage is TRBJ2-5; D is perhaps TRBD1 (6 bases). Germline lookup yields CDR1 SGHVS and CDR2 FNYEAQ. The ends were cut back, 5 bases at V and 5 bases at J, with 15 bases in the middle. The CDR3 consists of 14 residues. CDR3 amino acids: CASSPRGAWETQYF. CDR3 DNA: TGTGCCAGCAGCCCCAGGGGAGCCTGGGAGACCCAGTACTTC.

This clonotype was seen just once. The chain recombines TRBV19 with TRBJ2-1; no clear D gene. V was shortened by 7 bases and J by 3 bases, with 10 bases between the two germline ends. The CDR3 loop spans 13 amino acids. CDR1 and CDR2 (germline): LNHDA, SQIVND (reference sequence). In nucleotides, the CDR3 is TGTGCCAGTAAGGGCTGGGGCTACAATGAGCAGTTCTTC. Amino acids: CASKGWGYNEQFF. Full variable domain (rest looked up from reference TRBV19 and TRBJ2-1): DGGITQSPKYLFRKEGQNVTLSCEQNLNHDAMYWYRQDPGQGLRLIYYSQIVNDFQKGDIAEGYSVSREKKESFPLTVTSAQKNPTAFYLCASKGWGYNEQFFGPGTRLTVL.

The chain carries TRBV5-1 and TRBJ1-2, with 9 bases that match TRBD1. CDR3 length: 14 amino acids. V shed 0 bases, J shed 6 bases, and the junction held 3 bases outside the gene matches. Germline assignment: CDR1 SGHRS and CDR2 YFSETQ. This CDR3 is CASSLVTGGHGYTF. CDR3 in DNA: TGCGCCAGCAGCTTGGTGACAGGGGGACATGGCTACACCTTC.

V and J are TRBV2 and TRBJ1-1; the D gene is possibly TRBD1 (5 bases). The V end lost 8 bases, the J end lost 3 bases, and 16 bases lay between the germline ends. This CDR3 spans 14 amino acids. The V gene's germline CDR1 is SNHLY and CDR2 FYNNEI. Written as DNA, the CDR3 is TGTGCCAGCGAGGTGGCGGGGGGACACACTGAAGCTTTCTTT. Translated: CASEVAGGHTEAFF.

This clonotype was counted ten times or more. This chain links TRBV9 with TRBJ2-1, with 7 bases fitting TRBD2. The CDR3 totals 16 residues. The germline CDR1 and CDR2 sequences are SGDLS and YYNGEE. Germline trimming cut 0 bases from V and 1 base from J; bases unmatched to any gene: 4. The CDR3 spells CASSVAGAGSYNEQFF. In nucleotides, the CDR3 is TGTGCCAGCAGCGTAGCGGGAGCGGGGTCCTACAATGAGCAGTTCTTC.

The chain joins TRBV29-1 to TRBJ2-5; unclear D gene. Germline CDR1 and CDR2: SQVTM and ANQGSEA. CDR3 size: 14 residues. The V end lost 0 bases, the J end lost 8 bases, and 16 bases lay between the germline ends. This CDR3 is CSVEDITVRDTQYF. CDR3 nucleotide sequence: TGCAGCGTTGAAGACATTACTGTCAGAGATACCCAGTACTTC.

The chain combines TRBV6-2 or TRBV6-3 with TRBJ2-3; D call uncertain. From germline, CDR1 is MNHEY and CDR2 SVGEGT. V dropped 2 bases and J dropped 4 bases, with 10 bases sitting between them. CDR3 length: 14 residues. CDR3 region: CASSYRPRPDTQYF. Here the CDR3 DNA reads TGTGCCAGCAGTTACCGACCCAGGCCAGATACGCAGTATTTT.

The rearrangement uses TRBV5-1 and TRBJ1-4, with 8 bases fitting TRBD1. Germline V lookup: CDR1 SGHRS, CDR2 YFSETQ. With 4 bases clipped from V and 8 bases from J, the junction kept 7 bases outside the gene matches. The CDR3 loop spans 14 amino acids. CDR3 region: CASSNTGGNEKLFF. The CDR3 DNA sequence: TGCGCCAGCAGCAATACAGGGGGAAACGAAAAACTGTTTTTT.

V usage is TRBV4-3 and J usage is TRBJ1-4; 12 bases line up with TRBD1. From germline, CDR1 is LGHNA and CDR2 YSLEER. The CDR3 contains 15 residues. The junction had 6 bases not matched to a gene; V was cut back by 4 bases and J by 9 bases. DNA of the CDR3: TGCGCCAGCAGCCTCCAGGGACAGGGGGCTAAAAAACTGTTTTTT. Protein product: CASSLQGQGAKKLFF.

This clonotype was seen a few times. The chain combines TRBV3-1 with TRBJ2-1, with D possibly being TRBD1 or TRBD2 (5 bases each). Germline values: CDR1 LGHDT, CDR2 YNNKEL (reference sequence). Trimming cost V 1 base and J 4 bases, with 17 bases left between them. The CDR3 spans 17 residues. CDR3 protein: CASSQALGAGRYNEQFF. CDR3 sequence (DNA): TGTGCCAGCAGCCAAGCCCTCGGGGCGGGTAGGTACAATGAGCAGTTCTTC.